These T cell receptor beta chains were read from a single sample in a study of T cell responses to AZD1222 COVID-19 vaccine. Sequencing used immunoSEQ multiplex PCR; TCRdb keeps in-frame clones, though not all of them. Seen here are 55,000 to 65,000 clones, approximately 92% observed once, and the top ten hold approximately 6.1%. The sample was peripheral blood, taken 28 days after the second AZD1222 dose. All receptors come from an adult who received the AZD1222 COVID-19 vaccine. Both conserved end residues are part of each CDR3. Each record gives: D gene, J gene, V gene, CDR3 protein, CDR3 DNA. The D gene is left open where the match is weak.

>NA|TRBJ1-4|TRBV6-2/TRBV6-3
CASSYRQGGATNEKLFF
TGTGCCAGCAGTTACCGGCAGGGTGGCGCAACTAATGAAAAACTGTTTTTT
>TRBD1|TRBJ1-6|TRBV28
CASRQQGASNSPLHF
TGTGCCAGTCGTCAACAGGGGGCCTCAAATTCACCCCTCCACTTT
>NA|TRBJ2-7|TRBV9
CASSVAVPTYEQYF
TGTGCCAGCAGCGTAGCGGTACCGACCTACGAGCAGTACTTC
>NA|TRBJ2-1|TRBV5-1
CASSLSGTSLYNEQFF
TGCGCCAGCAGCTTGTCCGGGACTTCCCTATACAATGAGCAGTTCTTC
>NA|TRBJ1-5|TRBV12-3/TRBV12-4
CASSPFNQPQHF
TGTGCCAGCAGCCCCTTCAATCAGCCCCAGCATTTT
>TRBD1|TRBJ1-4|TRBV2
CASSEAGTGWEKLFF
TGTGCCAGCAGTGAAGCAGGGACAGGTTGGGAAAAACTGTTTTTT
>TRBD2|TRBJ2-7|TRBV13
CASRASGRAFEQYF
TGTGCCAGCAGGGCTAGCGGGAGGGCCTTCGAGCAGTACTTC
>TRBD1|TRBJ1-5|TRBV29-1
CSVGDSSQPQHF
TGCAGCGTCGGGGACAGCTCTCAGCCCCAGCATTTT
>NA|TRBJ2-7|TRBV19
CASSIGTASSYEQYF
TGTGCCAGTAGTATCGGGACGGCGAGCTCCTACGAGCAGTACTTC
>NA|TRBJ2-7|TRBV21-1
CASSKGAGLKLQVYEQYF
TGTGCCAGCAGCAAAGGAGCGGGACTGAAACTTCAAGTCTACGAGCAGTACTTC
>NA|TRBJ2-5|TRBV18
CASSPPARAGETQYF
TGTGCCAGCTCACCACCGGCCCGCGCGGGTGAGACCCAGTACTTC